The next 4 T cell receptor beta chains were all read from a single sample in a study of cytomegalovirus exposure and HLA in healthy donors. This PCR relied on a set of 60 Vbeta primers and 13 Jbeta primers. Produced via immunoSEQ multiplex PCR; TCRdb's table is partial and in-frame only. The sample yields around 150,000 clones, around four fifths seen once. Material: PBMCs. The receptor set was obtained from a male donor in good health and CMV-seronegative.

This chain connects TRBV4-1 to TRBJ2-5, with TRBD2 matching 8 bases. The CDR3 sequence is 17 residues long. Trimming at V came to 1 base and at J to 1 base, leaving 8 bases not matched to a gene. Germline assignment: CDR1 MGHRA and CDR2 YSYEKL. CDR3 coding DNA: TGCGCCAGCAGCCAAGTCCCAGCGGGGGAACTCCAAGAGACCCAGTACTTC. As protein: CASSQVPAGELQETQYF.

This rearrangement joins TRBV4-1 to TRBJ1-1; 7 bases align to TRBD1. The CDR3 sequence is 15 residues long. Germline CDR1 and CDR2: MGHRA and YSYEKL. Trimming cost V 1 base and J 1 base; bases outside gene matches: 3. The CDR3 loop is CASSQAGQWNTEAFF. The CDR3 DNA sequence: TGCGCCAGCAGCCAAGCGGGACAGTGGAACACTGAAGCTTTCTTT.

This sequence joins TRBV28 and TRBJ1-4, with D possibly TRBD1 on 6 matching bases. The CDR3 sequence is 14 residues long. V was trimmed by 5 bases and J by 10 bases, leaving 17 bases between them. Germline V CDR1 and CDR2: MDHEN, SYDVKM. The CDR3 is CASSPRDIRRKLFF. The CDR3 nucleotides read TGTGCCAGCAGTCCCCGGGACATTCGGAGAAAACTGTTTTTT. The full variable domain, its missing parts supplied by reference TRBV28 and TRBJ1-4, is DVKVTQSSRYLVKRTGEKVFLECVQDMDHENMFWYRQDPGLGLRLIYFSYDVKMKEKGDIPEGYSVSREKKERFSLILESASTNQTSMYLCASSPRDIRRKLFFGSGTQLSVL.

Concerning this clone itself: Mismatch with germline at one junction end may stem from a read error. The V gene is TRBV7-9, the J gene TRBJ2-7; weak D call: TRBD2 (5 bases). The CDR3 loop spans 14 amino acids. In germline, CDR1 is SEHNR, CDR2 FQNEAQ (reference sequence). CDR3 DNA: TGTTCCAGCAGCTTATCGGGCAGCGGCCACGAGCAGTACTTC. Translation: CSSSLSGSGHEQYF. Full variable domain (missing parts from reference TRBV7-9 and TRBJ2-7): DTGVSQNPRHKITKRGQNVTFRCDPISEHNRLYWYRQTLGQGPEFLTYFQNEAQLEKSRLLSDRFSAERPKGSFSTLEIQRTEQGDSAMYLCSSSLSGSGHEQYFGPGTRLTVT.